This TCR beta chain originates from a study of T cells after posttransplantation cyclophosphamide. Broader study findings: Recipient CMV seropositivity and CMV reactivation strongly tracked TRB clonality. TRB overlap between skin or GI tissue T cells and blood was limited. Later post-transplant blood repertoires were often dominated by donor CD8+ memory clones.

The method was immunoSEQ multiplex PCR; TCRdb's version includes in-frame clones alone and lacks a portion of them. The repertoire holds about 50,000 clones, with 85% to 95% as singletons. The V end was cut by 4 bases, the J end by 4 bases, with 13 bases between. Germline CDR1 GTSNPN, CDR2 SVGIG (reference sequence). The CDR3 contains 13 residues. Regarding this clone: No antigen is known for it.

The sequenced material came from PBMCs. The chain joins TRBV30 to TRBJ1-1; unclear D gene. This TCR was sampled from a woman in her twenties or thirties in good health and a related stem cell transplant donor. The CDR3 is CAWNRGEFTEAFF. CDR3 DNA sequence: TGTGCCTGGAACCGGGGAGAATTCACTGAAGCTTTCTTT. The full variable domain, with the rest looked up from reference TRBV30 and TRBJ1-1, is SQTIHQWPATLVQPVGSPLSLECTVEGTSNPNLYWYRQAAGRGLQLLFYSVGIGQISSEVPQNLSASRPQDRQFILSSKKLLLSDSGFYLCAWNRGEFTEAFFGQGTRLTVV.